This TCR beta chain originates from a study of blood T cell repertoires in COVID-19. Across the study: T cells, B-cell-depleted T cells, or PBMCs provided the cDNA or gDNA that served as material.

Produced via immunoSEQ multiplex PCR; TCRdb's table is partial and in-frame only. The sample lists a few hundred thousand clones, approximately 84% occurring once. Researchers sorted participants into cohorts using their self-reported clinical history. Recovered Cohort 3 donors showed two negative PCRs, clearance, or symptom resolution. The V end was cut by 1 base, the J end by 2 bases, with 8 bases between. Germline CDR1 SGHAT, CDR2 FQNNGV. The CDR3 sequence is 14 residues long. The chain employs TRBV11-2 and TRBJ2-5; the D is unclear. This receptor was identified in a woman younger than 45 who had recovered from COVID-19. The sequencing sample was made of PBMCs or T cells enriched from blood (not recorded which). In DNA form, the CDR3 reads TGTGCCAGCAGCTTAGGCCAGATACAAGAGACCCAGTACTTC. Its translation: CASSLGQIQETQYF.